This TCR beta chain is drawn from a study of blood T cells in healthy people across ages. This CDR3 is 13 amino acids long. Trimming stripped 5 bases from V and 3 bases from J, with 10 bases between. A J-beta primer mix and a sample-barcoded 5' primer were used in a second PCR of roughly 6 to 12 cycles. TCRdb fed the 5' RACE reads into MiXCR, producing one record per CDR3 protein. The data show under 1,100,000 distinct CDR3 sequences, approximately 25% seen once. These data are also associated with another study on T cells of mothers and their children.

This clonotype originated in a girl aged 2 to 10 in good health. The sequenced sample consisted of blood. The chain joins TRBV12-3 or TRBV12-4 to TRBJ2-5; D gene ambiguous. The CDR3 protein is CASSRWLKETQYF. The CDR3 DNA is TGTGCCAGCAGTAGGTGGCTAAAAGAGACCCAGTACTTC.